The present T cell receptor (beta chain) was sequenced within a study of blood T cell repertoires in COVID-19. Across the study: Acute and convalescent COVID-19 specimens originated in the United States, Italy and Spain.

Under the authors' procedure: Counts of nucleated cells, estimated from reference gene primer amplification, were obtained. Repertoires were generated with immunoSEQ multiplex PCR, while TCRdb's copy carries only in-frame clones and drops some. That table gives V, J and clone size, and the DNA gave D and trimming. The sample contains around 130,000 clones, 70% to 80% of which appear only once. The V gene's germline CDR1 is SQVTM and CDR2 ANQGSEA. The V and J ends lost 7 bases and 2 bases respectively, with 15 bases between them. The CDR3 sequence is 13 residues long. The origin of this receptor is a human donor in a cohort sampled during active COVID-19. The rearrangement joins TRBV29-1 to TRBJ2-7, with D possibly TRBD1 on 6 matching bases. Material for sequencing was peripheral blood. CDR3 in amino acids: CSEWTEQAYEQYF. DNA for the CDR3: TGCAGCGAGTGGACAGAACAGGCCTACGAGCAGTACTTC.